This is a list of T cell receptor beta chains from one sample in a study of T cell responses to AZD1222 COVID-19 vaccine. TCRdb's table, derived via immunoSEQ multiplex PCR, lists solely in-frame clones and lacks some. The sample shows some 150,000 clones, 85% to 90% of them seen only once. Sequenced material: peripheral blood, taken 28 days after the second AZD1222 dose. Receptor source: an adult who received the AZD1222 COVID-19 vaccine. Each CDR3 is given with its conserved first and last residue. The order of the fields is CDR3 DNA, CDR3 protein, V gene, clone size, J gene, D gene. D genes are given only for firm matches. Clone sizes are given selectively: once, few, many, or a class where the clone is expanded.

CDR3 DNA: TGCAGTGCTAGAAGCCCCTCTGGCTACACCTTC; CDR3 protein: CSARSPSGYTF; V gene: TRBV20-1; clone size: -; J gene: TRBJ1-2; D gene: -
CDR3 DNA: TGTGCCAGCAGCTTAGGTCTGCTCTACGAGCAGTACTTC; CDR3 protein: CASSLGLLYEQYF; V gene: TRBV7-2; clone size: few; J gene: TRBJ2-7; D gene: -
CDR3 DNA: TGTGCCAGCAGTGAAGCCGGGGGAACAGATACGCAGTATTTT; CDR3 protein: CASSEAGGTDTQYF; V gene: TRBV6-1; clone size: -; J gene: TRBJ2-3; D gene: -
CDR3 DNA: TGTGCCAGTAGTAACTCCGGGACAGGAAACACAGATACGCAGTATTTT; CDR3 protein: CASSNSGTGNTDTQYF; V gene: TRBV19; clone size: -; J gene: TRBJ2-3; D gene: TRBD1
CDR3 DNA: TGTGCCAGCGCAAGGGGGAAAGGAGCTTTCTTT; CDR3 protein: CASARGKGAFF; V gene: TRBV7-9; clone size: -; J gene: TRBJ1-1; D gene: -
CDR3 DNA: TGTGCCAGTAGTATGAGGGGCGGCAAAAACATTCAGTACTTC; CDR3 protein: CASSMRGGKNIQYF; V gene: TRBV19; clone size: few; J gene: TRBJ2-4; D gene: -
CDR3 DNA: TGTGCCAGCTCACCACCAGCAGGGGGCGACGAGCAGTACTTC; CDR3 protein: CASSPPAGGDEQYF; V gene: TRBV18; clone size: -; J gene: TRBJ2-7; D gene: TRBD1
CDR3 DNA: TGTGCCAGCAGCGTAGGGGCGGCTAGCTCCTACAATGAGCAGTTCTTC; CDR3 protein: CASSVGAASSYNEQFF; V gene: TRBV9; clone size: -; J gene: TRBJ2-1; D gene: -
CDR3 DNA: TGTGCCAGCAGGGGGCGGACGCAAGAGACCCAGTACTTC; CDR3 protein: CASRGRTQETQYF; V gene: TRBV7-8; clone size: -; J gene: TRBJ2-5; D gene: -
CDR3 DNA: TGTGCCAGCAGCCCTTACAATGAGCAGTTCTTC; CDR3 protein: CASSPYNEQFF; V gene: TRBV7-8; clone size: -; J gene: TRBJ2-1; D gene: -
CDR3 DNA: TGTGCCAGTAGTATAGAGATGGGGGCCACAGATACGCAGTATTTT; CDR3 protein: CASSIEMGATDTQYF; V gene: TRBV19; clone size: once; J gene: TRBJ2-3; D gene: -
CDR3 DNA: TGCGCCAGCAGCATTGACAGGCCACCTAACTATGGCTACACCTTC; CDR3 protein: CASSIDRPPNYGYTF; V gene: TRBV5-1; clone size: -; J gene: TRBJ1-2; D gene: -
CDR3 DNA: TGTGCCAGCAGTGGGCGACTAGCGACCTACAATGAGCAGTTCTTC; CDR3 protein: CASSGRLATYNEQFF; V gene: TRBV2; clone size: -; J gene: TRBJ2-1; D gene: TRBD2
CDR3 DNA: TGTGCCAGCAGCAGAACAACAGGGACCGAAGAGACCCAGTACTTC; CDR3 protein: CASSRTTGTEETQYF; V gene: TRBV11-2; clone size: -; J gene: TRBJ2-5; D gene: -
CDR3 DNA: TGTGCCACCAGCTTTAGGACTAGCGGGCGCCTTCTAGCCAAAAACATTCAGTACTTC; CDR3 protein: CATSFRTSGRLLAKNIQYF; V gene: TRBV15; clone size: -; J gene: TRBJ2-4; D gene: TRBD2
CDR3 DNA: TGTGCCAGCAGTCCCCTGACAGGGGGCCGGAGTGAAAAACTGTTTTTT; CDR3 protein: CASSPLTGGRSEKLFF; V gene: TRBV28; clone size: -; J gene: TRBJ1-4; D gene: TRBD1
CDR3 DNA: TGTGCCAGCACCCTGGGGGGACCCTATTCACCCCTCCACTTT; CDR3 protein: CASTLGGPYSPLHF; V gene: TRBV7-2; clone size: -; J gene: TRBJ1-6; D gene: -
CDR3 DNA: TGTGCCAGCAGTTTATCCGGGACCAATGAGCAGTTCTTC; CDR3 protein: CASSLSGTNEQFF; V gene: TRBV12-3/TRBV12-4; clone size: -; J gene: TRBJ2-1; D gene: -